What follows describes a single T cell receptor (beta chain). The data belong to a study of blood T cell repertoires in COVID-19. The germline V gene has CDR1 LNHDA and CDR2 SQIVND (reference sequence). After removal of 5 bases from V and 9 bases from J, the junction contained 14 bases not matched to a gene. CDR3 length equals 16 residues. The data were produced by immunoSEQ multiplex PCR, yet TCRdb's version contains in-frame clones alone and is incomplete. The sample includes a few hundred thousand clones, approximately 86% of them seen just once. The specimen was peripheral blood. The receptor was isolated from a man in his late teens or twenties with active or convalescent COVID-19. The V gene is TRBV19, the J gene TRBJ2-1; 9 bases agree with TRBD1. CDR3 in amino acids: CASSVIQGARGAEQFF. The CDR3 nucleotides are TGTGCCAGTAGTGTTATACAGGGGGCGCGGGGTGCTGAGCAGTTCTTC.